This T cell receptor beta chain stems from a study of response to subunit inactivated influenza vaccine. Notes on the study in general: Authors suggested each seasonal flu vaccination may recruit only limited numbers of new T cells.

In the case of this clonotype: Its target is unknown.

The CDR3 runs 15 residues. Germline V gene lookup returns CDR1 SGDLS and CDR2 YYNGEE. V was pared by 0 bases and J by 3 bases, with 11 bases between. TCRdb passed the RT-PCR reads through MiXCR, listing each CDR3 protein once. Among around 540,000 distinct CDR3 sequences listed, about 10% were seen once. The source of this sequence is a man aged 50-59 years who received an inactivated influenza vaccine. The rearrangement links TRBV9 to TRBJ2-3; tentatively, D is TRBD1 (6 bases). Source: PBMCs from blood, taken on the day of vaccination. The CDR3 region is CASSVALGATDTQYF. CDR3 sequence (DNA): TGTGCCAGCAGCGTAGCATTGGGGGCAACAGATACGCAGTATTTT.